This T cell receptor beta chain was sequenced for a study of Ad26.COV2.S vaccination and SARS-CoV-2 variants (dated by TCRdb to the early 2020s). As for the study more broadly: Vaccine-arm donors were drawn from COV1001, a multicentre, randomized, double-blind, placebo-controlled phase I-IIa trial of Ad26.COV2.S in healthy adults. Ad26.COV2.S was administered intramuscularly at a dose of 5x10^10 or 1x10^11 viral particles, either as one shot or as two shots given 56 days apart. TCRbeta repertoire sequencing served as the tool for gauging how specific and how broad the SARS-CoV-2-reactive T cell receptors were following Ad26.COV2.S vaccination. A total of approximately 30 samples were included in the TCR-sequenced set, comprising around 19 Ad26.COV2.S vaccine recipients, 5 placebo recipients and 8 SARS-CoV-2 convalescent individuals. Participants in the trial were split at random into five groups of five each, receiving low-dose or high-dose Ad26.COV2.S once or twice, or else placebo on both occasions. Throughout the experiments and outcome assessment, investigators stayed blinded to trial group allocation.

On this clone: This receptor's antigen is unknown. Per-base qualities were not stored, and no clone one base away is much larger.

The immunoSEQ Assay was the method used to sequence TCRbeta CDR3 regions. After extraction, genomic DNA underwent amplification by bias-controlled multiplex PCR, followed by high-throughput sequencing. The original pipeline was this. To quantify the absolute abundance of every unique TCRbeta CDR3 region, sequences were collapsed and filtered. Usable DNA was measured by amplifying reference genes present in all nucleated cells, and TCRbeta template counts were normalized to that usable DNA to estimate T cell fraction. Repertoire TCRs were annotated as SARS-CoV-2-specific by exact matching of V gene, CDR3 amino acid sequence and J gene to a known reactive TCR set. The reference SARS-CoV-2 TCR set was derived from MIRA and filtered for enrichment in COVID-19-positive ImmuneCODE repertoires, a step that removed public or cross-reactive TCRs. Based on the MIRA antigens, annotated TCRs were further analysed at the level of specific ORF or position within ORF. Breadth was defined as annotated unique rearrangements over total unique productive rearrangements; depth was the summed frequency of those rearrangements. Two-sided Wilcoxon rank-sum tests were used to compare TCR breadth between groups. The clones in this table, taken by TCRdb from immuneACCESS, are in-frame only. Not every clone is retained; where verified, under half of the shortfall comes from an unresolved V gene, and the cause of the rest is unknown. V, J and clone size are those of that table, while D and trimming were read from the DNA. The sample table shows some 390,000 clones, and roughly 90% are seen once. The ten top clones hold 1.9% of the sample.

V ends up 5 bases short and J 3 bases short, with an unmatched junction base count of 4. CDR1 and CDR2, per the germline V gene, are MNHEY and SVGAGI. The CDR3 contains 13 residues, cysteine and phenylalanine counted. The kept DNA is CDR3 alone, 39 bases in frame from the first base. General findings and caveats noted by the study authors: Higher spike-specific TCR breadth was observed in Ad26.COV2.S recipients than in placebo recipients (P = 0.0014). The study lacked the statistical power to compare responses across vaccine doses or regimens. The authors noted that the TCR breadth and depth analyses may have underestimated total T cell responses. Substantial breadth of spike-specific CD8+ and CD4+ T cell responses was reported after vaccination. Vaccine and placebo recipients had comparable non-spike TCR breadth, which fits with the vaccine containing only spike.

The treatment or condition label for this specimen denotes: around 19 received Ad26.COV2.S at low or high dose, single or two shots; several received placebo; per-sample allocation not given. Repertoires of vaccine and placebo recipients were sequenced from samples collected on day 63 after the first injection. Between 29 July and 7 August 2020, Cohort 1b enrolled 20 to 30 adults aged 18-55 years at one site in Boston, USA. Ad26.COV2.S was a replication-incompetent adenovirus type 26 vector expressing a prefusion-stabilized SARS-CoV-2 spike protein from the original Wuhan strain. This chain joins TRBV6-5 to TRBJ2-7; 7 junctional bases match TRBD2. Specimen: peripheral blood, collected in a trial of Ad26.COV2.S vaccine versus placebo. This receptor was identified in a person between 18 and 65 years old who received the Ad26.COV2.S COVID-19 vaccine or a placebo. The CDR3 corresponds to CASSREVNYEQYF. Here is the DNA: TGTGCCAGCAGTCGGGAGGTTAACTACGAGCAGTACTTC.